Each of the 5 T cell receptor beta chains below was sequenced from the same sample in a study of shared clonotypes between healthy human individuals. Using immunoSEQ multiplex PCR, the repertoire was profiled, and TCRdb retains in-frame clones only, with some absent. The data show millions of clones, roughly 94% seen once. Sequencing used naive CD4+ T cells sorted from blood. The subset: CD45RA+ positively selected. The receptors were gathered from a man younger than 35 in good health.

V gene TRBV18 combines with J gene TRBJ1-4, with 8 bases identical to TRBD1. This CDR3 region has 18 residues. From germline, CDR1 is KGHSH and CDR2 LQKENI. The ends lost 0 bases at V and 7 bases at J; junction bases unmatched: 13. CDR3 amino acids: CASSPPNPGQGMAEKLFF. In nucleotides, the CDR3 is TGTGCCAGCTCACCACCAAACCCCGGACAGGGCATGGCTGAAAAACTGTTTTTT. The entire variable domain, with the rest obtained from reference TRBV18 and TRBJ1-4, is as follows: NAGVMQNPRHLVRRRGQEARLRCSPMKGHSHVYWYRQLPEEGLKFMVYLQKENIIDESGMPKERFSAEFPKEGPSILRIQQVVRGDSAAYFCASSPPNPGQGMAEKLFFGSGTQLSVL.

With respect to this clone: The sample has other DNA sequences that encode this CDR3 too. This chain connects TRBV18 to TRBJ2-3; D unresolved. This CDR3 is built from 14 residues. Per germline, CDR1 KGHSH and CDR2 LQKENI. The V and J ends lost 3 bases and 0 bases respectively, with 7 bases between them. CDR3 protein: CASSPFPSTDTQYF. Here the CDR3 DNA reads TGTGCCAGCTCACCCTTCCCTAGCACAGATACGCAGTATTTT.

The V and J genes are TRBV4-1 and TRBJ2-5; 11 bases agree with TRBD2. The CDR3 sequence is 18 residues long. With 1 base clipped from V and 4 bases from J, the junction kept 11 bases outside the gene matches. Germline V lookup: CDR1 MGHRA, CDR2 YSYEKL. CDR3 residues: CASSQGGSSGGARETQYF. The CDR3 DNA is TGCGCCAGCAGCCAAGGTGGTAGTAGCGGGGGGGCACGAGAGACCCAGTACTTC.

The V and J genes are TRBV5-4 and TRBJ1-1; D may be TRBD1 (5 bases). The CDR3 is 14 amino acids. V was clipped by 0 bases and J by 7 bases, with 13 bases between them. Germline V gives CDR1 SGHNT, CDR2 YYREEE (reference sequence). The CDR3 loop is CASSLGKGGDEAFF. The CDR3 DNA is TGTGCCAGCAGCTTGGGCAAGGGAGGGGATGAAGCTTTCTTT.

The chain has TRBV6-5 and TRBJ1-4; 9 bases map to TRBD1. The CDR3 extends over 14 amino acids. The V gene's germline CDR1 is MNHEY and CDR2 SVGAGI. The trim removed 7 bases at V and 7 bases at J, leaving 7 bases unmatched. CDR3 coding DNA: TGTGCCAGCAAGCAAACAGGGGGCGGTGAAAAACTGTTTTTT. As protein: CASKQTGGGEKLFF.